Here is one T cell receptor beta chain with its context. The CDR3 sequence is 15 residues long. The V gene lost 4 bases and the J gene lost 2 bases, with 15 bases spanning the gap. Germline V lookup: CDR1 SEHNR, CDR2 FQNEAQ (reference sequence). This sample is part of a study of blood T cells in healthy people across ages. Together with a sample-barcoded 5' primer, a J-beta primer mix was included in a second PCR lasting roughly 7 to 11 cycles. MiXCR, run by TCRdb on the 5' RACE reads, gives a single entry per CDR3 protein. The profile shows 1.5 million or so distinct CDR3 sequences, around 39% of them singletons.

The J gene is TRBJ2-7, the V gene TRBV7-9, with a weak D call TRBD2 (7 bases). This sequence was found in a woman under 30 in good health. The sequenced sample was blood. The CDR3, as DNA: TGTGCCAGCAGCTCGTTACGCGGGGGCACCTACGAGCAGTACTTC. This translates into CASSSLRGGTYEQYF.